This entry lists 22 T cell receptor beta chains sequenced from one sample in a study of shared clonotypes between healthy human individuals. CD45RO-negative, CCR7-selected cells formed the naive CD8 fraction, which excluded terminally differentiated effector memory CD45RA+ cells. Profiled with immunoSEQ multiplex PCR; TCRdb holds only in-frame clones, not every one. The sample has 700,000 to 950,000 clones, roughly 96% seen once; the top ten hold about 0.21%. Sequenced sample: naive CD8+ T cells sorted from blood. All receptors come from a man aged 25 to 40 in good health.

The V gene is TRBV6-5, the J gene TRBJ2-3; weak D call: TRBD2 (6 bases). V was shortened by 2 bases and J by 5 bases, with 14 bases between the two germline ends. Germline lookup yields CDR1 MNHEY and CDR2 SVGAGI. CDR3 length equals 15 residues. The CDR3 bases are TGTGCCAGCAGTTACGAAACGGGAGTTCAAGATACGCAGTATTTT. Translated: CASSYETGVQDTQYF.

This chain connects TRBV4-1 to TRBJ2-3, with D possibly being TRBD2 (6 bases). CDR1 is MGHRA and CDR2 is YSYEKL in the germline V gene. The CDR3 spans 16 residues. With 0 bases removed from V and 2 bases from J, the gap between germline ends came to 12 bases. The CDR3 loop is CASSQDWDFITDTQYF. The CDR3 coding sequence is TGCGCCAGCAGCCAAGATTGGGACTTTATCACAGATACGCAGTATTTT.

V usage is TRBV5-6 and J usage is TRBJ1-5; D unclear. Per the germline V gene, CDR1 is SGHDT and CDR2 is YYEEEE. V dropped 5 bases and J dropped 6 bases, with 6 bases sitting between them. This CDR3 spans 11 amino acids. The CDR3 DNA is TGTGCCAGCAGAAAAGGTCAGCCCCAGCATTTT. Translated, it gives CASRKGQPQHF.

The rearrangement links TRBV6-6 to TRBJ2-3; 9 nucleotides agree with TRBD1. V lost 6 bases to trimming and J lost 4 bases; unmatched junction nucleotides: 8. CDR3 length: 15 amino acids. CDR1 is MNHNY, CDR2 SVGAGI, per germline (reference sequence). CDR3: CASRPGQGAPDTQYF. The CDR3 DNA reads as TGTGCCAGCAGACCGGGACAGGGTGCCCCAGATACGCAGTATTTT.

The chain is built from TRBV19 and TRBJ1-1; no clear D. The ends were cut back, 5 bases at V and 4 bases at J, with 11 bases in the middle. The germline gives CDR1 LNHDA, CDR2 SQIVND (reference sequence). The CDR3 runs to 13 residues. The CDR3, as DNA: TGTGCCAGTAGTGTGTCTGGGTTCACTGAAGCTTTCTTT. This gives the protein CASSVSGFTEAFF. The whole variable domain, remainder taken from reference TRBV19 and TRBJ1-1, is DGGITQSPKYLFRKEGQNVTLSCEQNLNHDAMYWYRQDPGQGLRLIYYSQIVNDFQKGDIAEGYSVSREKKESFPLTVTSAQKNPTAFYLCASSVSGFTEAFFGQGTRLTVV.

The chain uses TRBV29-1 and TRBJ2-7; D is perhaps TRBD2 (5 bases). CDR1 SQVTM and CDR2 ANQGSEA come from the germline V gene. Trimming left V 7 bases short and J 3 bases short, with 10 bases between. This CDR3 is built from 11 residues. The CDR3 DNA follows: TGCAGCGCGGGGTGGGGCTACGAGCAGTACTTC. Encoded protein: CSAGWGYEQYF.

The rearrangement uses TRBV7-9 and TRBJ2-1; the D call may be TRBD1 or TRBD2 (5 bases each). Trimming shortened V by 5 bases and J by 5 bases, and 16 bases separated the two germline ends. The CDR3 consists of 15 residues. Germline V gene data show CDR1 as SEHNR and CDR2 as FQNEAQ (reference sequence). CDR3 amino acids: CASSTPEGKDNEQFF. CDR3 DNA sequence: TGTGCCAGCAGCACCCCCGAGGGGAAGGACAATGAGCAGTTCTTC.

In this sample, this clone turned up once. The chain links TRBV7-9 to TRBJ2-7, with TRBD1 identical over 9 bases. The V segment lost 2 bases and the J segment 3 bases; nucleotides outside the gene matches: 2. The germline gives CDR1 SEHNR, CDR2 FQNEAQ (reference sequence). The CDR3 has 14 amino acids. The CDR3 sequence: CASSLQDRGYEQYF. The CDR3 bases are TGTGCCAGCAGCTTACAGGACAGGGGCTACGAGCAGTACTTC.

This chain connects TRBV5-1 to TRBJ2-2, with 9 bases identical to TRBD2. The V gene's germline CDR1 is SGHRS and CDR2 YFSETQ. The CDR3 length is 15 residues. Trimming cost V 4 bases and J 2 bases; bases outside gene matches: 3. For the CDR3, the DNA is TGCGCCAGCAGCGCTAGCGGGGAAAACACCGGGGAGCTGTTTTTT. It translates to CASSASGENTGELFF. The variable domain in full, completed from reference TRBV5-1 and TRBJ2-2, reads KAGVTQTPRYLIKTRGQQVTLSCSPISGHRSVSWYQQTPGQGLQFLFEYFSETQRNKGNFPGRFSGRQFSNSRSEMNVSTLELGDSALYLCASSASGENTGELFFGEGSRLTVL.

CDR3 region: CASSISWLDSNEQFF. Here the CDR3 DNA reads TGTGCCAGTAGTATAAGTTGGCTAGATTCCAATGAGCAGTTCTTC. The rearrangement uses TRBV19 and TRBJ2-1, with D hard to call. V was cut by 2 bases and J by 6 bases, with 14 bases left in between. The CDR3 length is 15 residues. CDR1 and CDR2 from the germline V gene are LNHDA and SQIVND (reference sequence).

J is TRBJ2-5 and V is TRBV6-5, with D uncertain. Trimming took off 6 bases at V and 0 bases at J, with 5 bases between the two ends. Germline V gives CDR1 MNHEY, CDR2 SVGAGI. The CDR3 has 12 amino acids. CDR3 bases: TGTGCCAGCAGCCAAGACCAAGAGACCCAGTACTTC. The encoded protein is CASSQDQETQYF.

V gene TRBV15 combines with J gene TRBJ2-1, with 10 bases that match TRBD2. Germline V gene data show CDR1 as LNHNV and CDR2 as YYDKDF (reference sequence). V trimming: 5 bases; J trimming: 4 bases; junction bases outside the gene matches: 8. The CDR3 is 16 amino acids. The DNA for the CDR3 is TGTGCCACCAGCGAGAAGGAACTAGCGGGATACAATGAGCAGTTCTTC. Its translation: CATSEKELAGYNEQFF.

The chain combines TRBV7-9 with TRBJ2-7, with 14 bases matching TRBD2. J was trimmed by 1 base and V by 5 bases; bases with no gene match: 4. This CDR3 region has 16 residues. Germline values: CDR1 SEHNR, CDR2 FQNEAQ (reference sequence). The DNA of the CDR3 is TGTGCCAGCAGCGGAGGGACTAGCGGGAGATCCTACGAGCAGTACTTC. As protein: CASSGGTSGRSYEQYF.

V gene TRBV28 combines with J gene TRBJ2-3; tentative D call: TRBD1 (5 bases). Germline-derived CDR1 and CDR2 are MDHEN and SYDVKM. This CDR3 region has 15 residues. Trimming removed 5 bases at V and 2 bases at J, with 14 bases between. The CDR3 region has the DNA TGTGCCAGCAGTCTCCTAGACAGAGTCACAGATACGCAGTATTTT. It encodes CASSLLDRVTDTQYF.

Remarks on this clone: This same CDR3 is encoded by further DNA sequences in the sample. CDR3 residues: CASSSLAGGYNEQFF. CDR3 DNA: TGTGCCAGCAGTTCCCTAGCGGGAGGGTACAATGAGCAGTTCTTC. V usage is TRBV27 and J usage is TRBJ2-1, with TRBD2 identical over 12 bases. Germline assignment: CDR1 MNHEY and CDR2 SMNVEV (reference sequence). This CDR3 has 15 residues. J lost 4 bases, V lost 4 bases, and 2 bases had no gene match.

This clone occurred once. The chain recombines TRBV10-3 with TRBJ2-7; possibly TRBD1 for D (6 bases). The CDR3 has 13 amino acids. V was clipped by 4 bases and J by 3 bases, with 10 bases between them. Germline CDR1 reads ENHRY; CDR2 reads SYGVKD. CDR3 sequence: CAISVGDNYEQYF. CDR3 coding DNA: TGTGCCATCAGTGTTGGGGACAACTACGAGCAGTACTTC.

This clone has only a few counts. The CDR3 here is CASSPWTDENIQYF. In nucleotides, the CDR3 is TGTGCCAGCAGCCCCTGGACAGACGAAAACATTCAGTACTTC. The chain is built from TRBV7-9 and TRBJ2-4, with a possible D match to TRBD1 (6 bases). Trimming took off 5 bases at V and 5 bases at J, with 13 bases between the two ends. Per the germline V gene, CDR1 is SEHNR and CDR2 is FQNEAQ (reference sequence). The CDR3 has 14 residues.

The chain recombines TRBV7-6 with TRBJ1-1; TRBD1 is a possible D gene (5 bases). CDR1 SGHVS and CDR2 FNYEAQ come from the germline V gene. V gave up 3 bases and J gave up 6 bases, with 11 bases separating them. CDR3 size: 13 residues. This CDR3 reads CASSFPGTAEAFF. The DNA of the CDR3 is TGTGCCAGCAGCTTCCCTGGGACGGCTGAAGCTTTCTTT.

This chain's CDR3 is CSVEDSAAGVRTDTQYF. The DNA of the CDR3 is TGCAGCGTTGAAGACTCGGCAGCGGGAGTCCGCACAGATACGCAGTATTTT. V usage is TRBV29-1 and J usage is TRBJ2-3, with 8 bases lining up with TRBD2. The V and J ends lost 0 bases and 1 base, in that order; junction bases with no gene match: 9. Per the germline V gene, CDR1 is SQVTM and CDR2 is ANQGSEA. The CDR3 loop spans 17 amino acids.

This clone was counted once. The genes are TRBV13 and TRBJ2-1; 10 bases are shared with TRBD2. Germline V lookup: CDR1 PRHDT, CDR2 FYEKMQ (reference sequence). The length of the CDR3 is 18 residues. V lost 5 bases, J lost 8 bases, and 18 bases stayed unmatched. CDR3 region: CASSQRVFQAGGPHEQFF. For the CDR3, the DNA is TGTGCCAGCAGCCAGAGGGTCTTTCAAGCGGGAGGGCCGCATGAGCAGTTCTTC.

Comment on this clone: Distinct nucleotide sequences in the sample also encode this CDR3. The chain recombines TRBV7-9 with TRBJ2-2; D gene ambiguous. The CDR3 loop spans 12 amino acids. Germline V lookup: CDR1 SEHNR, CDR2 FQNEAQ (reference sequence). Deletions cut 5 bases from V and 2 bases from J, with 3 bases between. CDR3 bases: TGTGCCAGCAGCCGTAACACCGGGGAGCTGTTTTTT. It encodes CASSRNTGELFF. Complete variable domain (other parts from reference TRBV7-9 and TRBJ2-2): DTGVSQNPRHKITKRGQNVTFRCDPISEHNRLYWYRQTLGQGPEFLTYFQNEAQLEKSRLLSDRFSAERPKGSFSTLEIQRTEQGDSAMYLCASSRNTGELFFGEGSRLTVL.

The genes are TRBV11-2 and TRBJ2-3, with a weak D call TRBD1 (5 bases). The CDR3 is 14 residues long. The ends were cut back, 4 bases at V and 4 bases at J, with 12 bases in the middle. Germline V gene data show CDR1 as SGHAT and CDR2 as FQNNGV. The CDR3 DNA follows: TGTGCCAGCAGCTACACCGAAGGGGCAGATACGCAGTATTTT. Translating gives CASSYTEGADTQYF. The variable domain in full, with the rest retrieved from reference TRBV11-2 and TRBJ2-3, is EAGVAQSPRYKIIEKRQSVAFWCNPISGHATLYWYQQILGQGPKLLIQFQNNGVVDDSQLPKDRFSAERLKGVDSTLKIQPAKLEDSAVYLCASSYTEGADTQYFGPGTRLTVL.